A selection of T cell receptor beta chains follows, all from one sample in a study of CD8+ T cells in alopecia areata. Some clones are missing from TCRdb's copy, which holds only in-frame ones; the method was immunoSEQ multiplex PCR. This sample has 95,000 to 150,000 clones, with roughly 55% found just once. This material consisted of CD4+ T cells sorted from blood, taken at week 4, from a patient treated with tofacitinib. The receptors stem from a human donor with alopecia areata. The CDR3 runs from the conserved cysteine through the conserved F or W. The D gene is left open where the match is weak. The size of a clone is reported for some rows only, either as once, few or many, or as a class for expanded clones.

V gene	D gene	J gene	clone size	CDR3 protein	CDR3 DNA
TRBV30	NA	TRBJ1-1	NA	CAWSVTSEAFF	TGTGCCTGGAGTGTAACCAGTGAAGCTTTCTTT
TRBV28	TRBD2	TRBJ2-3	few	CASSPRTSGTNTQYF	TGTGCCAGCAGCCCGAGGACTAGCGGGACGAATACGCAGTATTTT
TRBV30	TRBD1	TRBJ1-2	NA	CAWSPTGGYGYTF	TGTGCCTGGAGTCCCACAGGGGGCTATGGCTACACCTTC
TRBV5-4	NA	TRBJ1-1	NA	CASSLDSFGQTEAFF	TGTGCCAGCAGCTTGGACAGTTTCGGACAAACTGAAGCTTTCTTT
TRBV30	NA	TRBJ1-1	NA	CAWSITTEAFF	TGTGCCTGGAGCATTACCACTGAAGCTTTCTTT
TRBV11-2	NA	TRBJ2-5	once	CASSLDLYQETQYF	TGTGCCAGCAGCTTAGATCTGTACCAAGAGACCCAGTACTTC
TRBV29-1	NA	TRBJ2-7	NA	CSVAQGTGEQYF	TGCAGCGTTGCGCAGGGAACTGGCGAGCAGTACTTC
TRBV7-3	NA	TRBJ2-1	few	CASSFGDHNEQFF	TGTGCCAGCAGCTTCGGTGACCACAATGAGCAGTTCTTC
TRBV27	NA	TRBJ2-3	NA	CASSPLRADTQYF	TGTGCCAGCAGCCCTTTAAGAGCAGATACGCAGTATTTT
TRBV5-4	NA	TRBJ1-1	once	CASSPGEGINTEAFF	TGTGCCAGCAGCCCGGGCGAGGGCATAAACACTGAAGCTTTCTTT
TRBV11-2	NA	TRBJ2-3	NA	CASSFLLTDTQYF	TGTGCCAGCAGCTTTTTGTTAACAGATACGCAGTATTTT
TRBV7-2	NA	TRBJ2-5	NA	CASSLGDQETQYF	TGTGCCAGCAGTCTTGGAGACCAAGAGACCCAGTACTTC
TRBV29-1	TRBD1	TRBJ2-1	NA	CSVLGDRDGEQFF	TGCAGCGTCCTAGGGGACAGGGACGGTGAGCAGTTCTTC
TRBV15	NA	TRBJ2-3	NA	CATSRDRNTQYF	TGTGCCACCAGCAGAGATAGGAATACGCAGTATTTT
TRBV4-3	NA	TRBJ1-4	NA	CASSQGRTATNEKLFF	TGCGCCAGCAGCCAAGGTAGAACAGCAACTAATGAAAAACTGTTTTTT
TRBV27	NA	TRBJ2-7	NA	CASSQTWAQVYEQYF	TGTGCCAGCAGTCAAACCTGGGCGCAGGTTTACGAGCAGTACTTC
TRBV6-1	NA	TRBJ1-1	NA	CASGDLPNTEAFF	TGTGCCAGCGGAGACTTACCGAACACTGAAGCTTTCTTT
TRBV19	NA	TRBJ2-1	NA	CASSGGRVYNEQFF	TGTGCCAGTAGCGGGGGGCGGGTCTACAATGAGCAGTTCTTC
TRBV9	NA	TRBJ2-3	NA	CASSVETSTDTQYF	TGTGCCAGCAGCGTAGAGACTAGCACAGATACGCAGTATTTT
TRBV29-1	NA	TRBJ2-7	few	CSVVFLTEVYEQYF	TGCAGCGTTGTTTTCCTGACTGAGGTTTACGAGCAGTACTTC
TRBV19	TRBD2	TRBJ2-1	NA	CASHRGGKNEQFF	TGTGCCAGTCATCGGGGGGGCAAGAATGAGCAGTTCTTC
TRBV27	NA	TRBJ1-5	once	CASSFKGSGNQPQHF	TGTGCCAGCAGTTTTAAAGGGTCGGGCAATCAGCCCCAGCATTTT
TRBV30	NA	TRBJ2-2	NA	CAWSAGQGIGGELFF	TGTGCCTGGAGTGCGGGCCAGGGGATTGGTGGGGAGCTGTTTTTT
TRBV18	TRBD1	TRBJ1-2	NA	CASSPPNRQGSAGYTF	TGTGCCAGCTCACCCCCCAATCGACAGGGGAGCGCTGGCTACACCTTC
TRBV30	NA	TRBJ1-5	once	CAFEGGSNQPQHF	TGTGCCTTCGAGGGTGGGAGCAATCAGCCCCAGCATTTT
TRBV15	NA	TRBJ1-5	NA	CATSRQGGQPQHF	TGTGCCACCAGCAGACAGGGCGGTCAGCCCCAGCATTTT
TRBV27	NA	TRBJ2-3	NA	CASSLLRTDTQYF	TGTGCCAGCAGCCTCCTAAGAACAGATACGCAGTATTTT
TRBV4-3	TRBD2	TRBJ2-2	NA	CASSLVGLAGEYTGELFF	TGCGCCAGCAGCCTCGTCGGACTAGCGGGAGAGTATACCGGGGAGCTGTTTTTT
TRBV5-1	NA	TRBJ2-3	few	CASSPRGLHTDTQYF	TGCGCCAGCAGCCCACGAGGACTACACACAGATACGCAGTATTTT
TRBV6-1	TRBD1	TRBJ2-5	NA	CASGRDRVGKTQYF	TGTGCCAGCGGAAGGGACAGGGTTGGGAAGACCCAGTACTTC
TRBV29-1	NA	TRBJ2-3	NA	CSVEGAGIRTQYF	TGCAGCGTTGAAGGGGCAGGCATCAGGACGCAGTATTTT
TRBV30	NA	TRBJ2-1	NA	CAWARVSSNEQFF	TGTGCCTGGGCCCGGGTATCGAGCAATGAGCAGTTCTTC
TRBV7-9	NA	TRBJ1-1	NA	CASSSSTENTEAFF	TGTGCCAGCAGCTCTAGTACAGAGAACACTGAAGCTTTCTTT
TRBV18	NA	TRBJ1-1	NA	CASSPERTNTEAFF	TGTGCCAGCTCTCCAGAGAGAACGAACACTGAAGCTTTCTTT
TRBV5-1	TRBD2	TRBJ2-5	NA	CASSGGTSGRLLLTQYF	TGCGCCAGCAGCGGAGGGACTAGCGGGAGACTCCTCTTGACCCAGTACTTC
TRBV30	TRBD2	TRBJ2-3	NA	CAWANGAGGYTDTQYF	TGTGCCTGGGCAAACGGGGCCGGGGGGTACACAGATACGCAGTATTTT
TRBV15	NA	TRBJ1-1	NA	CATSRDVGVDSEAFF	TGTGCCACCAGCAGAGATGTGGGCGTAGACTCTGAAGCTTTCTTT
TRBV4-2	NA	TRBJ2-3	once	CASSPLRGSTDTQYF	TGTGCCAGCAGCCCCTTACGAGGGAGCACAGATACGCAGTATTTT
TRBV29-1	TRBD1	TRBJ2-7	NA	CSVDEGGQGHEQYF	TGCAGCGTTGACGAGGGGGGACAGGGCCACGAGCAGTACTTC
TRBV30	NA	TRBJ1-2	NA	CAWSVHGGMYGYTF	TGTGCCTGGAGTGTACACGGCGGAATGTATGGCTACACCTTC
TRBV7-2	TRBD2	TRBJ2-1	few	CASSSRLAGVYNEQFF	TGTGCCAGCAGCTCACGTCTAGCGGGAGTGTACAATGAGCAGTTCTTC
TRBV5-1	NA	TRBJ2-7	NA	CASSVEGYEQYF	TGCGCCAGCAGCGTTGAAGGGTACGAGCAGTACTTC
TRBV7-3	NA	TRBJ2-3	few	CASSLAGEDTQYF	TGTGCCAGCAGCTTAGCAGGGGAAGATACGCAGTATTTT
TRBV25-1	NA	TRBJ2-4	NA	CASSDVGAKNIQYF	TGTGCCAGCAGTGATGTCGGCGCCAAAAACATTCAGTACTTC
TRBV7-2	TRBD2	TRBJ2-5	few	CASSLAGATQETQYF	TGTGCCAGCAGCCTAGCGGGGGCCACCCAAGAGACCCAGTACTTC
TRBV7-3	TRBD2	TRBJ2-3	few	CASSPTSGRGDTQYF	TGTGCCAGCAGCCCCACTAGCGGGAGAGGAGATACGCAGTATTTT
TRBV7-9	NA	TRBJ2-7	NA	CASSFSAYEQYF	TGTGCCAGCAGCTTTTCGGCGTACGAGCAGTACTTC
TRBV4-3	NA	TRBJ2-1	NA	CASSQDLPAEQFF	TGCGCCAGCAGCCAAGATCTACCTGCAGAGCAGTTCTTC
TRBV4-1	NA	TRBJ2-3	NA	CASSQDRVGNTDTQYF	TGCGCCAGCAGCCAAGATAGGGTTGGGAACACAGATACGCAGTATTTT
TRBV4-2	TRBD2	TRBJ2-2	NA	CASSQLETSGITGELFF	TGTGCCAGCAGCCAGTTGGAGACTAGCGGGATAACCGGGGAGCTGTTTTTT
TRBV7-8	TRBD1	TRBJ2-3	NA	CASSLRDRVGDTQYF	TGTGCCAGCAGCTTAAGGGACAGGGTCGGGGATACGCAGTATTTT